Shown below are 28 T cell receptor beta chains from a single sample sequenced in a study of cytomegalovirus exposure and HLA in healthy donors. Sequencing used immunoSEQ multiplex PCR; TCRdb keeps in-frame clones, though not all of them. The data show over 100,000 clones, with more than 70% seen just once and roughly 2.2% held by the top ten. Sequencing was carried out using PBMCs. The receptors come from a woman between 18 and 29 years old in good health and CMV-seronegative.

The CDR3 region has the DNA TGTGCCAGCAGCTTACAGGAAGTCACCTCCTACGAGCAGTACTTC. This sequence encodes CASSLQEVTSYEQYF. The rearrangement joins TRBV7-9 to TRBJ2-7; D ambiguous. V lost 2 bases, J lost 0 bases, and 11 bases lay in between. The CDR3 loop spans 15 amino acids. Germline V gives CDR1 SEHNR, CDR2 FQNEAQ (reference sequence).

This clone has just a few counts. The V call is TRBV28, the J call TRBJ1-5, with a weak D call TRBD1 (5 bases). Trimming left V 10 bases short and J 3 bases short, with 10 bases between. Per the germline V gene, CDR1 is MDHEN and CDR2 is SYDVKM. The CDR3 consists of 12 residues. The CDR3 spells CATGGLNQPQHF. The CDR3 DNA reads TGTGCCACCGGGGGACTCAATCAGCCCCAGCATTTT. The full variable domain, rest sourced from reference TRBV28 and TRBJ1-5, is DVKVTQSSRYLVKRTGEKVFLECVQDMDHENMFWYRQDPGLGLRLIYFSYDVKMKEKGDIPEGYSVSREKKERFSLILESASTNQTSMYLCATGGLNQPQHFGDGTRLSIL.

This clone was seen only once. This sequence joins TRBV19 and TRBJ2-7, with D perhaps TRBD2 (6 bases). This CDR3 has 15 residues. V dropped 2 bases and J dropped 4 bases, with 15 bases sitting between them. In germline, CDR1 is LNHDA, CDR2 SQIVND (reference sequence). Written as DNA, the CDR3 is TGTGCCAGTAGTATACGAACTGGGGGGAGTTACGAGCAGTACTTC. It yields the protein CASSIRTGGSYEQYF. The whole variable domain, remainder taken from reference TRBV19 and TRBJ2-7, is DGGITQSPKYLFRKEGQNVTLSCEQNLNHDAMYWYRQDPGQGLRLIYYSQIVNDFQKGDIAEGYSVSREKKESFPLTVTSAQKNPTAFYLCASSIRTGGSYEQYFGPGTRLTVT.

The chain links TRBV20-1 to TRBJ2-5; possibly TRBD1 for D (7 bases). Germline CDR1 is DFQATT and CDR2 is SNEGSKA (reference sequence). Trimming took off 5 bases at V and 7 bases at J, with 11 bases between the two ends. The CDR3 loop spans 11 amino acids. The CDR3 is CSARQGGTQYF. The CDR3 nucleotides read TGCAGTGCTCGACAGGGAGGGACCCAGTACTTC.

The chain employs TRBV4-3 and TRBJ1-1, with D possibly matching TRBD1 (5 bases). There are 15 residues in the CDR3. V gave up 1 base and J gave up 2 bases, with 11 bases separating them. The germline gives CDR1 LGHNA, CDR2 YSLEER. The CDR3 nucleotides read TGCGCCAGCAGCCAAGGCCCGGGGGTTAACACTGAAGCTTTCTTT. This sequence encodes CASSQGPGVNTEAFF.

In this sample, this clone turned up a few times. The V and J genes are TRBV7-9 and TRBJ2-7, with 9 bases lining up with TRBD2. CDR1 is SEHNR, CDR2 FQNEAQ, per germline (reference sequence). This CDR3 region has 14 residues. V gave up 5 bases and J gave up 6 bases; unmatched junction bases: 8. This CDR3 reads CASSPGSGSGEQYF. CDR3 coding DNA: TGTGCCAGCAGCCCCGGTAGCGGGAGTGGCGAGCAGTACTTC.

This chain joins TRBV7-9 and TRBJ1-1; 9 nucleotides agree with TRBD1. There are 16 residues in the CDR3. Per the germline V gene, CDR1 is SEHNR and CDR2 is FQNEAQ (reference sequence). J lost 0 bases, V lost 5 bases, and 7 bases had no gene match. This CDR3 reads CASSHRQGVLNTEAFF. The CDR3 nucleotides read TGTGCCAGCAGCCATCGACAGGGGGTCCTGAACACTGAAGCTTTCTTT.

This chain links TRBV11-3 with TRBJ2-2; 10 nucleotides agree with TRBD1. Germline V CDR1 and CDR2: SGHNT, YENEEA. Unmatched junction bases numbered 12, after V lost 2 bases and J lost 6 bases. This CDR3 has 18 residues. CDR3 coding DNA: TGTGCCAGCAGCTTACCTCGTCCCGGGACAGGGGAGCCCGGGGAGCTGTTTTTT. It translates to CASSLPRPGTGEPGELFF.

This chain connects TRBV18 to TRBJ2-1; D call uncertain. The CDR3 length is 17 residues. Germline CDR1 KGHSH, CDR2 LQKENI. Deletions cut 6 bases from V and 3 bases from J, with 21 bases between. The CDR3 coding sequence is TGTGCCAGCTCCCCCCCTGGCGAGGCTCATCACTACAATGAGCAGTTCTTC. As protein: CASSPPGEAHHYNEQFF.

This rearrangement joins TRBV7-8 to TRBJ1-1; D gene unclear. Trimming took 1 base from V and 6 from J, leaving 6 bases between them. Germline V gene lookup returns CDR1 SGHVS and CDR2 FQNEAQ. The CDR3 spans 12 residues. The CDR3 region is CASSLVYAEAFF. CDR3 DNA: TGTGCCAGCAGCTTAGTGTATGCTGAAGCTTTCTTT.

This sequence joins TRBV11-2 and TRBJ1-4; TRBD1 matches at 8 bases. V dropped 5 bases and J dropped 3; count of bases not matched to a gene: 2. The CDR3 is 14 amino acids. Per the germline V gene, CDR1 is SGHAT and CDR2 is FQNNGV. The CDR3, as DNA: TGTGCCAGCAGCGGGACAGGCTCTAATGAAAAACTGTTTTTT. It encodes CASSGTGSNEKLFF.

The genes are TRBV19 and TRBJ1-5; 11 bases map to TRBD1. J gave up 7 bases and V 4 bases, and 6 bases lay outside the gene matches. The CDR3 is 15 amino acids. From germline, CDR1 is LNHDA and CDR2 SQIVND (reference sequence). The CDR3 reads CASSRGQGVRQPQHF. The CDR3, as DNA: TGTGCCAGTAGTAGGGGACAGGGGGTAAGGCAGCCCCAGCATTTT.

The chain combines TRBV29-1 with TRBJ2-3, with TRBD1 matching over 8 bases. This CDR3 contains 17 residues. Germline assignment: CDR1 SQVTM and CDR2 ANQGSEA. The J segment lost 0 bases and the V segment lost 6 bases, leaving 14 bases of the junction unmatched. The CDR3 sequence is CSVVGPRDRPSTDTQYF. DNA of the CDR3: TGCAGCGTCGTTGGTCCCCGGGACAGGCCTAGCACAGATACGCAGTATTTT.

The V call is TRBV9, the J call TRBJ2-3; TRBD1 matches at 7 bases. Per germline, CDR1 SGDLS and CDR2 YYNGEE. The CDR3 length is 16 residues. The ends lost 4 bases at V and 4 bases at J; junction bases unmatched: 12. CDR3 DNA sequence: TGTGCCAGCAGCCCCGAATACGGGACAGCGGCAGATACGCAGTATTTT. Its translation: CASSPEYGTAADTQYF.

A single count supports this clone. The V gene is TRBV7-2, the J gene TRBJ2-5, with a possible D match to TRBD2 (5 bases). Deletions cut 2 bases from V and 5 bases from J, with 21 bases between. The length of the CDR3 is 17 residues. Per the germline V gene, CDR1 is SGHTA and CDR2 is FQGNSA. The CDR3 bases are TGTGCCAGCAGCTTAAACGCGCTTGCGGGTGGTGGGGAGACCCAGTACTTC. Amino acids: CASSLNALAGGGETQYF.

This CDR3 is CASSFIEGAAFF. CDR3 DNA sequence: TGTGCCAGCAGCTTTATAGAGGGAGCAGCTTTCTTT. The genes are TRBV5-4 and TRBJ1-1, with D unresolved. CDR1 and CDR2 (germline): SGHNT, YYREEE (reference sequence). Trimming pared 2 bases from V and 10 bases from J, leaving 12 bases between. The CDR3 is 12 amino acids.

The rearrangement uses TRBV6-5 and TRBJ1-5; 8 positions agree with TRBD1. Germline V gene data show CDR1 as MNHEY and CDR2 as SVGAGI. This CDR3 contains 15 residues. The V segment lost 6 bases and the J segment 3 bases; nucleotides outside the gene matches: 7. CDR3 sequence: CASSRDRGPNQPQHF. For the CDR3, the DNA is TGTGCCAGCAGCCGTGACAGGGGACCCAATCAGCCCCAGCATTTT.

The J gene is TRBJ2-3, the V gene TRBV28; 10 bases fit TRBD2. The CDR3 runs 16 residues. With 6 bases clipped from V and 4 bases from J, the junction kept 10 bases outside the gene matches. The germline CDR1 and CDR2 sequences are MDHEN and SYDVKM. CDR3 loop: CASSPTILAGADTQYF. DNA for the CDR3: TGTGCCAGCAGCCCCACGATTCTAGCGGGAGCAGATACGCAGTATTTT.

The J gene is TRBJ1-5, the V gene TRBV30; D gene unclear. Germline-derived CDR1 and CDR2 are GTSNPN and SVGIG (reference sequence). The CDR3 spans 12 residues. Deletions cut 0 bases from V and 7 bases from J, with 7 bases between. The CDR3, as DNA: TGTGCCTGGAGTGTGGGCGCCCAGCCCCAGCATTTT. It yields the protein CAWSVGAQPQHF.

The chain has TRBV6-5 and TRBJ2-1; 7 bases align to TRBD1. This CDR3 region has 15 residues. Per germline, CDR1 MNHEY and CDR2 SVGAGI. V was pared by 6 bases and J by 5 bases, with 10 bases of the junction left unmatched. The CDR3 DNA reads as TGTGCCAGCAGAGGGGGCGGACAGCCGAACAATGAGCAGTTCTTC. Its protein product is CASRGGGQPNNEQFF.

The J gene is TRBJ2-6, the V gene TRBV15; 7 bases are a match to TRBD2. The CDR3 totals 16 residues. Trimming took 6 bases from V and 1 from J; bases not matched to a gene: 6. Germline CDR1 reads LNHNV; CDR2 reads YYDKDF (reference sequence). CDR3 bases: TGTGCCACCAGTACCCTCGGGGGGTCTGGGGCCAACGTCCTGACTTTC. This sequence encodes CATSTLGGSGANVLTF.

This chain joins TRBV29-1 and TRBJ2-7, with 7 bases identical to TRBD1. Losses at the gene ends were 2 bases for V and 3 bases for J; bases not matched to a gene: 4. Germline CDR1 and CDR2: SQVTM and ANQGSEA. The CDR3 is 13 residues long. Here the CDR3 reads CSVELDRDYEQYF. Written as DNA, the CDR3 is TGCAGCGTTGAACTAGACAGGGACTACGAGCAGTACTTC.

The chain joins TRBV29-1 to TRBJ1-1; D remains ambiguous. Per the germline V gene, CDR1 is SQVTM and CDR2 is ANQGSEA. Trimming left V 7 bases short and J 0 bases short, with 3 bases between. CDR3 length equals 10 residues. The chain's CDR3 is CSAMNTEAFF. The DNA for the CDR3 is TGCAGCGCCATGAACACTGAAGCTTTCTTT.

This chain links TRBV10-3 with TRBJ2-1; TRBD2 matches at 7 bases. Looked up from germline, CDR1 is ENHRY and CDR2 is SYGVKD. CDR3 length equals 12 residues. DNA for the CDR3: TGTCTTCGTGGCGGGAGATACAATGAGCAGTTCTTC. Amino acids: CLRGGRYNEQFF.

The CDR3 reads CASSSTGLTEAFF. The CDR3, as DNA: TGTGCCAGCAGTTCCACAGGGCTTACGGAAGCTTTCTTT. The chain uses TRBV6-5 and TRBJ1-1; possibly TRBD1 for D (6 bases). V gave up 4 bases and J gave up 8 bases, with 14 bases separating them. The V gene's germline CDR1 is MNHEY and CDR2 SVGAGI. This CDR3 spans 13 amino acids.

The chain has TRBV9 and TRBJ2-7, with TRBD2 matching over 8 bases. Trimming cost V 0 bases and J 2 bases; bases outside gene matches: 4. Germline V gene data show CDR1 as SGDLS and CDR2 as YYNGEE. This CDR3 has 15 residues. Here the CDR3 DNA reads TGTGCCAGCAGCGTAGCGGTAGCGGGACCCTACGAGCAGTACTTC. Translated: CASSVAVAGPYEQYF.

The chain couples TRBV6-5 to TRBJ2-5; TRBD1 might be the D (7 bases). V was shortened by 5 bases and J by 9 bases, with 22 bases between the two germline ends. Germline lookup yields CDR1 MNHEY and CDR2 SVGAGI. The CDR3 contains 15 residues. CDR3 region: CASSPLRGGQEPQYF. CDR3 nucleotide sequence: TGTGCCAGCAGTCCCCTCCGGGGAGGACAGGAGCCCCAGTACTTC.

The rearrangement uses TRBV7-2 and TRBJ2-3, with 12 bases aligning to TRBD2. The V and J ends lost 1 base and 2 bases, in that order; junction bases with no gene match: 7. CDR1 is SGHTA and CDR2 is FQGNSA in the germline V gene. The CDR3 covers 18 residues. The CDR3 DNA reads TGTGCCAGCAGCTTAGGCCAGTCTAGCGGGGGGGTCACAGATACGCAGTATTTT. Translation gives CASSLGQSSGGVTDTQYF.